Listed here are 21 T cell receptor beta chains from one sample, sequenced in a study of blood T cell repertoires in COVID-19. The protocol was immunoSEQ multiplex PCR, while the TCRdb copy is restricted to in-frame clones and leaves out a portion. The sample has approximately 91,000 clones; around 90% are singletons. The sample consisted of peripheral blood. These TCRs come from a man in his 70s with acute or convalescent COVID-19.

The V call is TRBV28, the J call TRBJ2-3; TRBD2 agrees at 7 bases. The V segment lost 3 bases and the J segment 2 bases; nucleotides outside the gene matches: 5. Germline values: CDR1 MDHEN, CDR2 SYDVKM. This CDR3 is 15 amino acids long. CDR3 loop: CASSFQRGLTDTQYF. CDR3 sequence (DNA): TGTGCCAGCAGTTTTCAGCGGGGTCTCACAGATACGCAGTATTTT. Full variable domain (missing parts from reference TRBV28 and TRBJ2-3): DVKVTQSSRYLVKRTGEKVFLECVQDMDHENMFWYRQDPGLGLRLIYFSYDVKMKEKGDIPEGYSVSREKKERFSLILESASTNQTSMYLCASSFQRGLTDTQYFGPGTRLTVL.

The chain combines TRBV10-3 with TRBJ2-2; a possible D gene is TRBD2 (6 bases). Looked up from germline, CDR1 is ENHRY and CDR2 is SYGVKD. The CDR3 sequence is 16 residues long. Trimming pared 6 bases from V and 0 bases from J, leaving 14 bases between. The CDR3 is CAISKSGGANTGELFF. As DNA, the CDR3 is TGTGCCATCAGCAAATCCGGGGGTGCGAACACCGGGGAGCTGTTTTTT.

In the case of this clone: The germline gene is not matched at one end of the junction; a read error may be the cause. The rearrangement uses TRBV6-5 and TRBJ1-1, with 7 bases aligning to TRBD1. The length of the CDR3 is 14 residues. Germline lookup yields CDR1 MNHEY and CDR2 SVGAGI. CDR3 DNA sequence: TGTGCCAGCACTCTAAGGGGGCCGGGCACTGAAGCCCTCTTT. As protein: CASTLRGPGTEALF.

The CDR3 DNA is TGCGCCAGCAGCTTGGACGGGACAGGGCAAGAGACCCAGTACTTC. The encoded protein is CASSLDGTGQETQYF. V gene TRBV5-1 combines with J gene TRBJ2-5, with 9 bases lining up with TRBD1. CDR1 is SGHRS and CDR2 is YFSETQ in the germline V gene. The trim removed 0 bases at V and 2 bases at J, leaving 2 bases unmatched. CDR3 length: 15 amino acids.

V and J are TRBV3-1 (or the pseudogene TRBV3-2) and TRBJ2-5; D may be TRBD2 (5 bases). Trimming removed 1 base from V and 7 bases from J, with 13 bases in between. CDR1 LGHDT and CDR2 YNNKEL come from the germline V gene (reference sequence). This CDR3 is built from 14 residues. The CDR3 DNA follows: TGTGCCAGCAGCCAAGGAAATAGCGAGGCGACCCAGTACTTC. Translation: CASSQGNSEATQYF.

The chain joins TRBV24-1 to TRBJ1-1; 8 bases map to TRBD1. V lost 10 bases and J lost 6; bases outside the gene matches: 12. The CDR3 contains 14 residues. Germline loops: CDR1 KGHDR, CDR2 SFDVKD. CDR3 residues: CATQGASLGAEAFF. The DNA for the CDR3 is TGTGCCACGCAGGGGGCAAGTTTGGGCGCTGAAGCTTTCTTT.

The V gene is TRBV18, the J gene TRBJ1-3, with 7 nucleotides matching TRBD1. The CDR3 runs 14 residues. The J segment lost 2 bases and the V segment lost 3 bases, leaving 1 base of the junction unmatched. Germline V gives CDR1 KGHSH, CDR2 LQKENI. CDR3 coding DNA: TGTGCCAGCTCACCCGACAGGGCTGGAAACACCATATATTTT. This gives the protein CASSPDRAGNTIYF.

CDR3: CASSLGRAAEKLFF. Written as DNA, the CDR3 is TGTGCCAGCAGCTTGGGCAGGGCGGCAGAAAAACTGTTTTTT. The chain combines TRBV7-2 with TRBJ1-4; D is possibly TRBD1 (5 bases). CDR3 length: 14 residues. Trimming took 3 bases from V and 8 from J, leaving 13 bases between them. The V gene's germline CDR1 is SGHTA and CDR2 FQGNSA.

The rearrangement joins TRBV5-1 to TRBJ2-5; no reliable D call. CDR3 length: 14 amino acids. Per the germline V gene, CDR1 is SGHRS and CDR2 is YFSETQ. Trimming took off 4 bases at V and 5 bases at J, with 15 bases between the two ends. CDR3: CASSPGSPQETQYF. DNA for the CDR3: TGCGCCAGCAGCCCCGGGTCACCCCAGGAGACCCAGTACTTC.

This chain connects TRBV5-1 to TRBJ1-6, with TRBD1 matching 8 bases. Losses at the gene ends were 7 bases for V and 7 bases for J; bases not matched to a gene: 10. The CDR3 has 15 amino acids. Germline assignment: CDR1 SGHRS and CDR2 YFSETQ. CDR3 sequence (DNA): TGCGCCAGCGGAGAGACAGGGGATACAAATTCACCCCTCCACTTT. Protein sequence: CASGETGDTNSPLHF.

This clone is a singleton in its sample. In nucleotides, the CDR3 is TGTGCCAGCAGCGTAGGGTCGACAGCTCATAGCAATCAGCCCCAGCATTTT. Translated, it gives CASSVGSTAHSNQPQHF. J is TRBJ1-5 and V is TRBV9; D is possibly TRBD1 (5 bases). V lost 0 bases to trimming and J lost 0 bases, with 13 bases between them. The CDR3 contains 17 residues. Germline CDR1 and CDR2: SGDLS and YYNGEE. Variable domain in full (rest from reference TRBV9 and TRBJ1-5): DSGVTQTPKHLITATGQRVTLRCSPRSGDLSVYWYQQSLDQGLQFLIQYYNGEERAKGNILERFSAQQFPDLHSELNLSSLELGDSALYFCASSVGSTAHSNQPQHFGDGTRLSIL.

The chain combines TRBV6-5 with TRBJ1-6; D uncertain. CDR3 length: 15 residues. Germline CDR1 reads MNHEY; CDR2 reads SVGAGI. Trimming took 0 bases from V and 6 from J, leaving 9 bases between them. The CDR3 DNA sequence: TGTGCCAGCAGTTACTCCCCAGGCCCTAATTCACCCCTCCACTTT. Its protein is CASSYSPGPNSPLHF.

This CDR3 reads CASGRGGDEQFF. The CDR3 DNA is TGTGCCAGCGGCCGCGGGGGGGATGAGCAGTTCTTC. The chain is built from TRBV5-4 and TRBJ2-1; 9 bases are a match to TRBD2. This CDR3 is 12 amino acids long. CDR1 SGHNT and CDR2 YYREEE come from the germline V gene (reference sequence). The J segment lost 8 bases and the V segment lost 7 bases, leaving 4 bases of the junction unmatched.

This clone was recorded only once. This sequence joins TRBV2 and TRBJ2-6; D is undetermined. CDR3 length: 14 residues. Trimming stripped 6 bases from V and 0 bases from J, with 6 bases between. The germline V gene has CDR1 SNHLY and CDR2 FYNNEI. CDR3 protein: CASSQLSGANVLTF. In nucleotides, the CDR3 is TGTGCCAGCAGCCAACTCTCTGGGGCCAACGTCCTGACTTTC.

This rearrangement joins TRBV5-1 to TRBJ2-3; 7 positions agree with TRBD1. V lost 0 bases, J lost 1 base, and 2 bases stayed unmatched. The length of the CDR3 is 15 residues. Germline V gene sequence: CDR1 SGHRS, CDR2 YFSETQ. The CDR3, as DNA: TGCGCCAGCAGCTTGGAAGGGGGCGGCACAGATACGCAGTATTTT. This encodes CASSLEGGGTDTQYF.

The chain is built from TRBV19 and TRBJ1-4, with 7 bases aligning to TRBD1. The CDR3 consists of 14 residues. The germline CDR1 and CDR2 sequences are LNHDA and SQIVND (reference sequence). Trimming cost V 9 bases and J 3 bases; bases outside gene matches: 7. The CDR3: CASLDRAANEKLFF. The CDR3 nucleotides read TGTGCCAGCCTCGACAGGGCGGCTAATGAAAAACTGTTTTTT.

J is TRBJ1-1 and V is TRBV28, with TRBD1 matching 7 bases. Germline V gene sequence: CDR1 MDHEN, CDR2 SYDVKM. The CDR3 has 14 amino acids. V lost 8 bases and J lost 4; bases outside the gene matches: 10. CDR3 coding DNA: TGTGCCAGCGGGCCACTCACAGGGGCCACTGAAGCTTTCTTT. Translated: CASGPLTGATEAFF. Looking up the rest from reference TRBV28 and TRBJ1-1 gives the full variable domain: DVKVTQSSRYLVKRTGEKVFLECVQDMDHENMFWYRQDPGLGLRLIYFSYDVKMKEKGDIPEGYSVSREKKERFSLILESASTNQTSMYLCASGPLTGATEAFFGQGTRLTVV.

The chain has TRBV6-4 and TRBJ2-3; D is ambiguous. CDR3 length: 13 amino acids. Germline CDR1 is MRHNA and CDR2 is SNTAGT. Trimming shortened V by 6 bases and J by 1 base, and 8 bases separated the two germline ends. For the CDR3, the DNA is TGTGCCAGCAGCCCCTCGGGCACAGATACGCAGTATTTT. It yields the protein CASSPSGTDTQYF.

A single count supports this clone. The chain joins TRBV7-8 to TRBJ2-3; weak D call: TRBD1 (5 bases). The CDR3 contains 15 residues. V was shortened by 1 base and J by 2 bases, with 10 bases between the two germline ends. Germline loops: CDR1 SGHVS, CDR2 FQNEAQ. The CDR3 coding sequence is TGTGCCAGCAGCTTAGAGGTCAGGGCCACAGATACGCAGTATTTT. This codes for CASSLEVRATDTQYF.

The chain has TRBV5-4 and TRBJ2-7, with 8 bases lining up with TRBD2. The germline V gene has CDR1 SGHNT and CDR2 YYREEE (reference sequence). This CDR3 is 15 amino acids long. The trim removed 1 base at V and 3 bases at J, leaving 6 bases unmatched. The CDR3 region is CASSLPGTSDYEQYF. Written as DNA, the CDR3 is TGTGCCAGCAGCTTGCCCGGGACTAGTGACTACGAGCAGTACTTC.

J is TRBJ1-3 and V is TRBV29-1, with TRBD1 matching 9 bases. V was clipped by 7 bases and J by 0 bases; unmatched bases: 7. Germline CDR1 is SQVTM and CDR2 is ANQGSEA. This CDR3 region has 15 residues. CDR3 sequence reads: CSAGQGTSSGNTIYF. The CDR3, as DNA: TGCAGCGCCGGACAGGGGACTAGCTCTGGAAACACCATATATTTT. Full variable domain (missing parts from reference TRBV29-1 and TRBJ1-3): SAVISQKPSRDICQRGTSLTIQCQVDSQVTMMFWYRQQPGQSLTLIATANQGSEATYESGFVIDKFPISRPNLTFSTLTVSNMSPEDSSIYLCSAGQGTSSGNTIYFGEGSWLTVV.